This T cell receptor (beta chain) originates from a study of T-cell memory formation after mild COVID-19. Study as a whole: TCR clusters largely stayed donor specific.

V lost 4 bases, J lost 5 bases, and 8 bases stayed unmatched. The germline gives CDR1 SGHRS, CDR2 YFSETQ. This CDR3 has 14 amino acids. The study's findings and limits: Clones which contracted sat mainly in CM and EM if CD4+, and in EMRA if CD8+. Pre-infection memory already had some responding clones, implying cross-reactive memory joined.

Of note for this clonotype: The antigen is unknown.

TCRdb called the 5' RACE reads again in MiXCR, with one record for every CDR3 protein. Among about 180,000 distinct CDR3 sequences listed, approximately 17% were seen once. The specimen sequenced was PBMCs or a T cell subset sorted from them (not recorded which). This sequence originates from a man aged 18 to 30 who had mild COVID-19 (a few samples of this study predate the infection). Cell type and time point are not known. This chain uses TRBV5-1 with TRBJ2-5; 7 bases fit TRBD1. CDR3 bases: TGCGCCAGCAGCCAGGGACAGTCCGAGGAGACCCAGTACTTC. Its translation is CASSQGQSEETQYF.